This T cell receptor (beta chain) stems from a study of CD8 T cells in Susac syndrome. Random hexamers were used to reverse transcribe the RNA input (about 0.5 to 1 ug). immunoSEQ multiplex PCR amplified TCR beta CDR3 across 54 Vbeta, 13 Jbeta. TCRdb analysed the immunoSEQ multiplex PCR reads with MiXCR anew, one entry per CDR3 protein. The table shows approximately 200,000 distinct CDR3 sequences, with roughly 96% occurring only once. This CDR3 comprises 13 residues. V lost 5 bases, J lost 6 bases, and 16 bases lay in between. CDR1 is DFQATT, CDR2 SNEGSKA, per germline (reference sequence). In blood CD8+ and CD4+ T cells, TCR beta underwent sequencing. Treatment-naive patients with stable or active relapsing-remitting disease were the multiple sclerosis controls.

Sequenced material: CD4+ T cells from PBMCs. The chain combines TRBV20-1 with TRBJ1-2; perhaps TRBD1 as D (5 bases). The sequence was obtained from a human donor with multiple sclerosis. For the CDR3, the DNA is TGCAGTGCTGAGACAGCCGCGCTGGATGGCTACACCTTC. Encoded protein: CSAETAALDGYTF.